This T cell receptor (beta chain) derives from a study of T cell responses to AZD1222 COVID-19 vaccine. The CDR3 has 15 residues. V lost 3 bases to trimming and J lost 3 bases, with 15 bases between them. Germline V gives CDR1 MDHEN, CDR2 SYDVKM. The assay was immunoSEQ multiplex PCR, and TCRdb's table has in-frame clones only and misses some. The sample contains roughly 140,000 clones, approximately 90% of which appear only once. A single count supports this clone. The material was peripheral blood, obtained 28 days after the second AZD1222 dose. This sequence joins TRBV28 and TRBJ2-7, with D perhaps being TRBD1 or TRBD2 (5 bases each). The origin of this receptor is an adult who received the AZD1222 COVID-19 vaccine. CDR3 coding DNA: TGTGCCAGCAGTTTGCCTGAGGTGGGGGTCTACGAGCAGTACTTC. It is translated as CASSLPEVGVYEQYF.